The sequence of this TCR beta chain was determined in a study of blood T cell repertoires in COVID-19 (dated by TCRdb to the early 2020s). For the wider study: Samples covering the acute and convalescent phases of COVID-19 were provided by collaborators in the United States, Italy and Spain. The dataset comprised deeply sampled blood TCRbeta repertoires from subjects exposed to, actively infected with, or recovered from COVID-19. Sample metadata almost always included a de-identified subject ID, COVID-19 status, age in years and sex. The repertoires were made available in a free public database intended to serve as a resource for research on the immune response to SARS-CoV-2. The samples were drawn from the first 160 participants of the ongoing ImmuneRACE study and from 950 to 1,500 subjects provided by 6 global collaborators. The material from the prospective study consisted of cDNA or gDNA derived from T cells, B-cell-depleted T cells, or PBMCs. Where available, HLA class I and class II types were taken from metadata supplied by the sample provider and were not determined by assay-based typing. Study-wide findings and limitations: The amount of clinical and demographic metadata varied by source and participant and was provided uncurated.

Inclusive of the bounding cysteine and phenylalanine, the CDR3 is 13 residues long. The kept DNA is CDR3 alone, 39 bases in frame from the first base. Trimming takes 7 bases off V and 5 bases off J; junction bases not matched to a gene: 8. Via the germline V gene, CDR1 is SQVTM and CDR2 ANQGSEA. Of note for this clone: The clone's antigen remains unknown. No per-base quality is available; no much larger clone lies one base away.

TCRbeta CDR3 regions were amplified from genomic DNA by means of the immunoSEQ Assay, a bias-controlled multiplex PCR. The authors' analysis ran thus. The number of nucleated cells in each sample was estimated from the amplification of reference gene primers within the assay. To quantify the absolute abundance of each unique TCRbeta CDR3 rearrangement, sequence reads were collapsed and filtered. For each sample, productive Simpson clonality was calculated as the square root of Simpson's diversity index across productive rearrangements. Not all clones reach the TCRdb copy of this immuneACCESS table, which keeps in-frame sequences only. Checked studies attribute under half of the gap to unresolved V genes and leave the rest unexplained. The DNA was the basis for D and trimming; V, J and clone size are from that table. This sample gives about 68,000 clones in total; over 60% of them show up just once. The ten largest clones represent around 25% of the sample.

Collaborating institutions collected whole blood in K2EDTA tubes following their own protocols. For TCRbeta analysis, collaborators shipped samples in one of three forms: frozen whole blood, isolated PBMCs, or DNA extracted from either of those sample types. The clonotype comes from a human donor in a cohort sampled during active COVID-19. Rearrangement joined TRBV29-1 to TRBJ1-1, and TRBD1 aligns with 9 junction nucleotides. Material for sequencing was peripheral blood. The base sequence is TGCAGCGCTCTGGGGACAGGGAGGACTGAAGCTTTCTTT. Translation gives CSALGTGRTEAFF. Full variable domain (CDR3 extended with the reference TRBV29-1 and TRBJ1-1 proteins): SAVISQKPSRDICQRGTSLTIQCQVDSQVTMMFWYRQQPGQSLTLIATANQGSEATYESGFVIDKFPISRPNLTFSTLTVSNMSPEDSSIYLCSALGTGRTEAFFGQGTRLTVV.